One sample yielded the 2 T cell receptor beta chains listed below, sequenced in a study of T cell changes during pregnancy in multiple sclerosis. Sequencing was performed with immunoSEQ multiplex PCR; in TCRdb, only in-frame clones are kept and a portion is missing. The sample consists of 50,000 or so clones, about 92% of them appearing once. The source was peripheral blood, collected in the second trimester of pregnancy. The receptor source for this set is a female donor with multiple sclerosis, enrolled in a pregnancy study.

The gene calls are TRBV18 and TRBJ2-3; D gene ambiguous. V was pared by 4 bases and J by 4 bases, with 18 bases between. The germline gives CDR1 KGHSH, CDR2 LQKENI. This CDR3 has 16 amino acids. Written as DNA, the CDR3 is TGTGCCAGCTCACAAGCGACTGGATGGGTGGCAGATACGCAGTATTTT. It specifies CASSQATGWVADTQYF.

This clone was picked up a small number of times. V is TRBV7-2 and J is TRBJ1-5; TRBD1 might be the D (5 bases). This CDR3 has 14 residues. V was trimmed by 6 bases and J by 0 bases, leaving 9 bases between them. Germline V gene lookup returns CDR1 SGHTA and CDR2 FQGNSA. CDR3 in amino acids: CASSQDSSNQPQHF. The CDR3 coding sequence is TGTGCCAGCAGTCAAGACAGTAGCAATCAGCCCCAGCATTTT.